Below, 4 T cell receptor beta chains from the same sample are listed, as sequenced in a study of cytomegalovirus exposure and HLA in healthy donors. The PCR ran on 60 Vbeta and 13 Jbeta primers. Profiled with immunoSEQ multiplex PCR; TCRdb holds only in-frame clones, not every one. The sample lists under 200,000 clones; approximately 80% were seen once. Material for sequencing was PBMCs. These receptor sequences come from a woman under 40 in good health and CMV-seropositive.

This clone has just one count. V and J are TRBV7-6 and TRBJ2-7; TRBD2 is a possible D gene (6 bases). CDR3 length: 14 residues. Trimming took off 1 base at V and 5 bases at J, with 12 bases between the two ends. Germline V gives CDR1 SGHVS, CDR2 FNYEAQ. CDR3 nucleotides: TGTGCCAGCAGCTTAGGCGGGACTTCCGACGAGCAGTACTTC. The encoded protein is CASSLGGTSDEQYF.

The chain carries TRBV7-3 and TRBJ2-1, with TRBD2 matching over 7 bases. Trimming cost V 1 base and J 5 bases; bases outside gene matches: 5. This CDR3 has 15 amino acids. Germline V gives CDR1 SGHTA, CDR2 FQGTGA. CDR3 coding DNA: TGTGCCAGCAGCTTAATCGGCGGGAGTCACAATGAGCAGTTCTTC. Protein product: CASSLIGGSHNEQFF.

V and J are TRBV4-3 and TRBJ1-2; the match to TRBD1 covers 10 bases. In germline, CDR1 is LGHNA, CDR2 YSLEER. Trimming took 1 base from V and 5 from J; bases not matched to a gene: 10. This CDR3 is 17 amino acids long. CDR3 protein: CASSQGEGQGVFYGYTF. Here the CDR3 DNA reads TGCGCCAGCAGCCAAGGGGAAGGACAGGGGGTTTTTTATGGCTACACCTTC.

The rearrangement links TRBV30 to TRBJ1-1; D gene unclear. This CDR3 spans 13 amino acids. Germline values: CDR1 GTSNPN, CDR2 SVGIG (reference sequence). V lost 4 bases to trimming and J lost 3 bases, with 12 bases between them. DNA for the CDR3: TGTGCCTGGACCCTACTGGAGCACACTGAAGCTTTCTTT. This codes for CAWTLLEHTEAFF.